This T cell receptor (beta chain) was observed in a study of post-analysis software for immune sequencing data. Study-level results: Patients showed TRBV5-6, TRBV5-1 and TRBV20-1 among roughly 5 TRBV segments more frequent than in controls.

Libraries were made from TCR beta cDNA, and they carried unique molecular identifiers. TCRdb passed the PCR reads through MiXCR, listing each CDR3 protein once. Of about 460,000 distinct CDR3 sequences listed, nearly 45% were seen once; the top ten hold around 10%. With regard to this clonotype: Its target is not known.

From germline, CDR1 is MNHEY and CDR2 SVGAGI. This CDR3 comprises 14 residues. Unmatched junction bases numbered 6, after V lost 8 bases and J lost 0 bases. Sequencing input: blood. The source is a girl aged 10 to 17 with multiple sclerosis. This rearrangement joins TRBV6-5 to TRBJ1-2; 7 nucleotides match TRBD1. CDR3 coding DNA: TGTGCCAGCGGACGGGACAGAGCTAACTATGGCTACACCTTC. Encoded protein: CASGRDRANYGYTF.